Following are 18 T cell receptor beta chains from one sample sequenced in a study of cytomegalovirus exposure and HLA in healthy donors (dated by TCRdb to between 2016 and 2019). Libraries came from the immunoSEQ multiplex PCR assay. For the multiplex PCR, a mixture combining 60 forward primers for TCR Vbeta segments and 13 reverse primers for TCR Jbeta segments was used. TCRdb limited this immuneACCESS table to in-frame rearrangements with V and J called. A share of clones is missing; checked studies link under half to unresolved V genes, and the rest is unexplained. This sample is represented by some 190,000 clones; roughly nine tenths of them were singletons. The biggest ten clones account for around 1% of the sample. Sequences were obtained from PBMCs. The receptors were sampled from a boy aged 2 to 9 in good health and CMV-seronegative.

The V call is TRBV6-1, the J call TRBJ1-5; D is perhaps TRBD1 (6 bases). V lost 11 bases, J lost 3 bases, and 17 bases lay in between. Germline loops: CDR1 MNHNS, CDR2 SASEGT. The CDR3 length is 14 residues. Here the CDR3 reads CAARGGLYNQPQHF. Here the CDR3 DNA reads TGTGCCGCGCGAGGGGGTCTTTACAATCAGCCCCAGCATTTT.

This clone was found once. The V and J genes are TRBV2 and TRBJ2-1; D is perhaps TRBD2 (6 bases). V was cut by 3 bases and J by 0 bases, with 15 bases left in between. There are 17 residues in the CDR3. Germline V lookup: CDR1 SNHLY, CDR2 FYNNEI. The CDR3 DNA follows: TGTGCCAGCAGTGACGGGACTTCCTACAGCTCCTACAATGAGCAGTTCTTC. It yields the protein CASSDGTSYSSYNEQFF.

The rearrangement uses TRBV6-1 and TRBJ2-7, with D tentatively TRBD2 (5 bases). This CDR3 contains 13 residues. V lost 5 bases and J 3 bases, leaving 11 bases between the germline ends. Germline V gene sequence: CDR1 MNHNS, CDR2 SASEGT. CDR3 in DNA: TGTGCCAGCAGTTCGCGAGGGAGCTACGAGCAGTACTTC. This encodes CASSSRGSYEQYF.

This sequence joins TRBV2 and TRBJ2-7; 13 positions agree with TRBD2. Per germline, CDR1 SNHLY and CDR2 FYNNEI. V lost 2 bases, J lost 6 bases, and 10 bases stayed unmatched. CDR3 size: 17 residues. CDR3 residues: CASSELGGTSGIGEQYF. The CDR3 DNA is TGTGCCAGCAGTGAACTTGGCGGGACTAGCGGGATCGGCGAGCAGTACTTC.

The gene calls are TRBV28 and TRBJ1-1; D unresolved. With 7 bases removed from V and 4 bases from J, the gap between germline ends came to 16 bases. The germline V gene has CDR1 MDHEN and CDR2 SYDVKM. CDR3 size: 14 residues. The CDR3: CASTAPEVGTEAFF. The CDR3 DNA reads as TGTGCCAGCACGGCCCCGGAGGTAGGCACTGAAGCTTTCTTT. The whole variable domain, remainder taken from reference TRBV28 and TRBJ1-1, is DVKVTQSSRYLVKRTGEKVFLECVQDMDHENMFWYRQDPGLGLRLIYFSYDVKMKEKGDIPEGYSVSREKKERFSLILESASTNQTSMYLCASTAPEVGTEAFFGQGTRLTVV.

This chain connects TRBV4-1 to TRBJ2-7, with 13 bases that match TRBD2. V lost 4 bases, J lost 6 bases, and 6 bases stayed unmatched. The germline CDR1 and CDR2 sequences are MGHRA and YSYEKL. The CDR3 runs to 15 residues. CDR3 sequence reads: CASSPMTSGGIEQYF. CDR3 bases: TGCGCCAGCAGCCCGATGACTAGCGGGGGGATCGAGCAGTACTTC.

CDR3 sequence (DNA): TGTGCCAGCAGCGAACAGGGGACAGTTGGAAGGAACATTCAGTACTTC. Translating it yields CASSEQGTVGRNIQYF. The chain is built from TRBV9 and TRBJ2-4; 7 nucleotides line up with TRBD1. V was clipped by 3 bases and J by 7 bases; unmatched bases: 13. This CDR3 is built from 16 residues. Germline-derived CDR1 and CDR2 are SGDLS and YYNGEE.

The rearrangement uses TRBV2 and TRBJ2-2, with D perhaps TRBD2 (5 bases). Germline loops: CDR1 SNHLY, CDR2 FYNNEI. The CDR3 runs 15 residues. The V end was cut by 6 bases, the J end by 5 bases, with 16 bases between. The CDR3 DNA reads TGTGCCAGCAGGCGACTACGCATGAGGACCGGGGAGCTGTTTTTT. This translates into CASRRLRMRTGELFF.

The chain uses TRBV27 and TRBJ1-2, with 9 bases fitting TRBD1. The CDR3 is 17 residues long. The V segment lost 5 bases and the J segment 3 bases; nucleotides outside the gene matches: 13. Looked up from germline, CDR1 is MNHEY and CDR2 is SMNVEV (reference sequence). The CDR3 DNA sequence: TGTGCCAGCAGTCCAACAGGGGGCCGATCGCCTCACTATGGCTACACCTTC. Translated: CASSPTGGRSPHYGYTF.

The CDR3 DNA follows: TGCGCCAGCAGCCCCTTTTCGTATAATTCACCCCTCCACTTT. Translated, it gives CASSPFSYNSPLHF. This rearrangement joins TRBV5-1 to TRBJ1-6; no reliable D call. Germline CDR1 and CDR2: SGHRS and YFSETQ. V was shortened by 4 bases and J by 4 bases, with 9 bases between the two germline ends. This CDR3 spans 14 amino acids.

The chain uses TRBV9 and TRBJ2-7, with D possibly matching TRBD1 (7 bases). The germline CDR1 and CDR2 sequences are SGDLS and YYNGEE. Trimming left V 5 bases short and J 1 base short, with 25 bases between. CDR3 length equals 18 residues. The CDR3 here is CASREGGNFRDSSYEQYF. CDR3 coding DNA: TGTGCCAGCAGGGAAGGGGGGAATTTTAGGGACAGTTCCTACGAGCAGTACTTC.

V usage is TRBV9 and J usage is TRBJ2-7; D remains unclear. The CDR3 is made up of 17 amino acids. Trimming removed 0 bases at V and 2 bases at J, with 18 bases between. Germline V lookup: CDR1 SGDLS, CDR2 YYNGEE. Here the CDR3 DNA reads TGTGCCAGCAGCGTAGGCTCGAGTGTCGCATCACCCTACGAGCAGTACTTC. Protein: CASSVGSSVASPYEQYF. Full variable domain (rest looked up from reference TRBV9 and TRBJ2-7): DSGVTQTPKHLITATGQRVTLRCSPRSGDLSVYWYQQSLDQGLQFLIQYYNGEERAKGNILERFSAQQFPDLHSELNLSSLELGDSALYFCASSVGSSVASPYEQYFGPGTRLTVT.

The rearrangement uses TRBV27 and TRBJ1-1; D not certain. The V end was cut by 3 bases, the J end by 2 bases, with 19 bases between. The CDR3 is 17 residues long. Germline V gives CDR1 MNHEY, CDR2 SMNVEV (reference sequence). The CDR3 here is CASSFSRRGEFNTEAFF. DNA for the CDR3: TGTGCCAGCAGTTTCAGTCGGCGAGGAGAATTCAACACTGAAGCTTTCTTT.

The chain joins TRBV28 to TRBJ1-1; D is uncertain. Germline CDR1 is MDHEN and CDR2 is SYDVKM. The germline V and J ends were trimmed by 6 bases and 4 bases, with 15 bases remaining between them. The CDR3 length is 14 residues. The CDR3 sequence: CASRASRSVTEAFF. CDR3 in DNA: TGTGCCAGCAGGGCCTCTCGGAGTGTCACTGAAGCTTTCTTT.

This clone showed up just once. This chain joins TRBV27 and TRBJ1-1; no definite D call. Per the germline V gene, CDR1 is MNHEY and CDR2 is SMNVEV (reference sequence). CDR3 length: 13 residues. V was cut by 6 bases and J by 1 base, with 9 bases left in between. The CDR3 sequence is CASRLNGNTEAFF. DNA of the CDR3: TGTGCCAGCAGATTGAACGGGAACACTGAAGCTTTCTTT.

The V gene is TRBV28, the J gene TRBJ2-7, with 7 bases matching TRBD1. The J segment lost 1 base and the V segment lost 6 bases, leaving 9 bases of the junction unmatched. The CDR3 runs to 15 residues. Germline V CDR1 and CDR2: MDHEN, SYDVKM. This CDR3 reads CASSQGDSLSYEQYF. CDR3 bases: TGTGCCAGCAGCCAAGGGGACAGCCTATCCTACGAGCAGTACTTC.

The chain employs TRBV27 and TRBJ2-5, with a tentative D call TRBD2 (5 bases). Germline V lookup: CDR1 MNHEY, CDR2 SMNVEV (reference sequence). Trimming shortened V by 2 bases and J by 6 bases, and 10 bases separated the two germline ends. The CDR3 contains 13 residues. CDR3: CASSLTREKTQYF. The DNA for the CDR3 is TGTGCCAGCAGTTTAACCCGGGAAAAGACCCAGTACTTC.

This clone was detected only a few times. In the same sample, other DNA sequences code for this CDR3. The genes are TRBV28 and TRBJ1-5; D is perhaps TRBD1 (5 bases). The V gene lost 2 bases and the J gene lost 7 bases, with 9 bases spanning the gap. Germline loops: CDR1 MDHEN, CDR2 SYDVKM. This CDR3 spans 13 amino acids. Written as DNA, the CDR3 is TGTGCCAGCAGTTTACAGGGATCCCAGCCCCAGCATTTT. It specifies CASSLQGSQPQHF.